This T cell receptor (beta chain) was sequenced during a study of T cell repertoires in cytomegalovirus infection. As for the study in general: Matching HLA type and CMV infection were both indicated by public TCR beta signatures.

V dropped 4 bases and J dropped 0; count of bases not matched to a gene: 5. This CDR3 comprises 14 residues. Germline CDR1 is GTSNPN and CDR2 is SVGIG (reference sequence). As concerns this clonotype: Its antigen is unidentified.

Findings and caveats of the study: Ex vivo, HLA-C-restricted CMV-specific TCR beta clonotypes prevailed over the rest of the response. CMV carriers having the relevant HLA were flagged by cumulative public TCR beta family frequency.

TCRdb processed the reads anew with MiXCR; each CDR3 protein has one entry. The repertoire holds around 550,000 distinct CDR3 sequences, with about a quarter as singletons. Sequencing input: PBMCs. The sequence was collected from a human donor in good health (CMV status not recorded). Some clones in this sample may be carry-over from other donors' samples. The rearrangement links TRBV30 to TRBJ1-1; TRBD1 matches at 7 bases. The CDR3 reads CAWIERGLNTEAFF. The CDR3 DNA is TGTGCCTGGATTGAAAGGGGGCTGAACACTGAAGCTTTCTTT.